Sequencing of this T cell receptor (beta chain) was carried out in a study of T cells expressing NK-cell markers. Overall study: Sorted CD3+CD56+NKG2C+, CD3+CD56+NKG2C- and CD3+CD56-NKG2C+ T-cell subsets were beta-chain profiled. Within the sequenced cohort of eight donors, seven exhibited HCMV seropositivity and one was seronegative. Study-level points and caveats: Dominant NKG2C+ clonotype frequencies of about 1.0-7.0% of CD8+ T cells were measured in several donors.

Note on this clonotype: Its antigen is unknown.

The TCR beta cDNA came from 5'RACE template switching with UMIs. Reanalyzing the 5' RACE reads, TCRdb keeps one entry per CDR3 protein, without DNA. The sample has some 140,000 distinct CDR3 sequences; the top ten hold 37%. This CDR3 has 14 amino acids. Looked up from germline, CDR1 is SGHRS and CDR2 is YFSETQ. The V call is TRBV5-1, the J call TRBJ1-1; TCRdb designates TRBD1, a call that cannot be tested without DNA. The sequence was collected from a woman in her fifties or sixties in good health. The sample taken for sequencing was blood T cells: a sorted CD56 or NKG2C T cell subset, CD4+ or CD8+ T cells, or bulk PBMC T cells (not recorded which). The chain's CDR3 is CASSYEGLNTEAFF.